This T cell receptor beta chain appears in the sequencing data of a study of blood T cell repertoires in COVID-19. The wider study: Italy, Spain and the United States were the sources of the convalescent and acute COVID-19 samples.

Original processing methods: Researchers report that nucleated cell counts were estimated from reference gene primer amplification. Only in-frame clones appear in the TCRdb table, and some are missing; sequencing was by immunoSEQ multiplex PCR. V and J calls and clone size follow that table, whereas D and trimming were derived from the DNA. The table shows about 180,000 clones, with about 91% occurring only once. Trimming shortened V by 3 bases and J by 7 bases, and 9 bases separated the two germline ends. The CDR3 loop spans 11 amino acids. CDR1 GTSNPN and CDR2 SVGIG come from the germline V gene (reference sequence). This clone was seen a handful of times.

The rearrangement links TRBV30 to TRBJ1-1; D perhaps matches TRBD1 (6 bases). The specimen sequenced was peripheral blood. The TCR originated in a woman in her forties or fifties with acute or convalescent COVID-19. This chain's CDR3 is CAWSGQNEAFF. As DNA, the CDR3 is TGTGCCTGGAGCGGACAGAATGAAGCTTTCTTT. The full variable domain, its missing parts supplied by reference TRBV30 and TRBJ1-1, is SQTIHQWPATLVQPVGSPLSLECTVEGTSNPNLYWYRQAAGRGLQLLFYSVGIGQISSEVPQNLSASRPQDRQFILSSKKLLLSDSGFYLCAWSGQNEAFFGQGTRLTVV.